This T cell receptor (beta chain) was captured in a study of cytomegalovirus exposure and HLA in healthy donors. PCR used 60 Vbeta primers and 13 Jbeta primers. TCRdb's copy holds only in-frame clones and misses some; the assay was immunoSEQ multiplex PCR. Of about 120,000 clones listed, 70% are singletons. Sequencing was performed on PBMCs. The receptor was isolated from a man younger than 40 in good health and CMV-seropositive.

The CDR3 coding sequence is TGTGCCAGCAGCCAGACTAGCGGGAGCTCCTACGAGCAGTACTTC. It translates to CASSQTSGSSYEQYF. The rearrangement links TRBV11-2 to TRBJ2-5, with 12 bases aligning to TRBD2. Matching the DNA end better, TRBJ2-7 makes the J call doubtful. CDR1 and CDR2 from the germline V gene are SGHAT and FQNNGV. The CDR3 runs 15 residues.